The clone carrying this T cell receptor (beta chain) was counted only a few times. The antigen is not known. These data belong to a study of T cell repertoires in cytomegalovirus infection. In TCRdb, the reads were re-called with MiXCR into one record per CDR3 protein. The sample contains about 160,000 distinct CDR3 sequences, roughly 22% of which appear only once. The V end lost 5 bases, the J end lost 2 bases, and 6 bases lay between the germline ends. CDR3 length: 13 residues. This TCR was recovered from a human donor in good health (CMV status not recorded). Some clones in this sample may be carry-over from other donors' samples. The chain joins TRBV12-3 or TRBV12-4 to TRBJ2-2; D unresolved. The sample was CD8+ T cells from cultured PBMCs, taken from culture after CMV antigen stimulation. The CDR3 nucleotides are TGTGCCAGCAGTCCGGTAAACACCGGGGAGCTGTTTTTT. It yields the protein CASSPVNTGELFF.